This passage covers 14 T cell receptor beta chains from one sample sequenced in a study of T cells in localized non-small cell lung cancer (dated by TCRdb to about 2020). The protocol used for the library was the immunoSEQ multiplex PCR assay. Not all clones reach the TCRdb copy of this immuneACCESS table, which keeps in-frame sequences only. Checked studies attribute under half of the gap to unresolved V genes and leave the rest unexplained. Within this sample are about 64,000 clones, with about four fifths of them counted one time only. Around 4.6% of the sample rests with the top ten. Sequenced material: PBMCs, taken before any cancer treatment. Receptors were obtained from a man aged 40 to 70 with stage II lung adenocarcinoma.

This rearrangement joins TRBV10-1 to TRBJ2-2; 7 bases line up with TRBD2. Germline V gene data show CDR1 as WNHNN and CDR2 as SYGVQD (reference sequence). The CDR3 loop spans 14 amino acids. Unmatched junction bases numbered 3, after V lost 7 bases and J lost 1 base. CDR3 in amino acids: CASTASGNTGELFF. CDR3 coding DNA: TGCGCCAGCACGGCTAGCGGGAACACCGGGGAGCTGTTTTTT.

This clone appeared once. The chain recombines TRBV6-5 with TRBJ2-1, with TRBD2 identical over 13 bases. The J segment lost 6 bases and the V segment lost 0 bases, leaving 2 bases of the junction unmatched. Germline CDR1 MNHEY, CDR2 SVGAGI. The CDR3 consists of 16 residues. CDR3 sequence reads: CASSYSRTSGSNEQFF. CDR3 bases: TGTGCCAGCAGTTACTCAAGGACTAGCGGGAGCAATGAGCAGTTCTTC.

The V and J genes are TRBV6-1 and TRBJ1-5, with D perhaps matching TRBD1 (5 bases). Trimming left V 11 bases short and J 3 bases short, with 14 bases between. There are 13 residues in the CDR3. Germline lookup yields CDR1 MNHNS and CDR2 SASEGT. In DNA, the CDR3 is TGTGCCTTCAGGGCAGGGCCCAATCAGCCCCAGCATTTT. Amino acid sequence: CAFRAGPNQPQHF.

The V call is TRBV6-1, the J call TRBJ2-7; 11 nucleotides align to TRBD1. Germline loops: CDR1 MNHNS, CDR2 SASEGT. The V and J ends lost 5 bases and 2 bases, in that order; junction bases with no gene match: 5. This CDR3 has 15 amino acids. CDR3 nucleotide sequence: TGTGCCAGCAGTTCCCGGGACAGGGGGACCTACGAGCAGTACTTC. It codes for CASSSRDRGTYEQYF.

This clone was seen only a few times. The V and J genes are TRBV15 and TRBJ1-5; D gene unclear. Germline V gene sequence: CDR1 LNHNV, CDR2 YYDKDF (reference sequence). The CDR3 consists of 12 residues. The V end lost 1 base, the J end lost 6 bases, and 4 bases lay between the germline ends. CDR3 protein: CATSRAGQPQHF. The CDR3 DNA reads TGTGCCACCAGCAGAGCGGGTCAGCCCCAGCATTTT.

This chain joins TRBV29-1 and TRBJ2-1; possibly TRBD2 for D (6 bases). The CDR3 extends over 15 amino acids. Trimming took off 3 bases at V and 5 bases at J, with 17 bases between the two ends. CDR1 and CDR2 from the germline V gene are SQVTM and ANQGSEA. Here the CDR3 reads CSVDLNGSPHNEQFF. The CDR3 region has the DNA TGCAGCGTTGATCTCAACGGGAGCCCGCACAATGAGCAGTTCTTC.

V and J are TRBV10-3 and TRBJ2-1; 9 bases fit TRBD2. V shed 6 bases, J shed 8 bases, and the junction held 8 bases outside the gene matches. CDR1 is ENHRY and CDR2 is SYGVKD in the germline V gene. The CDR3 sequence is 14 residues long. DNA for the CDR3: TGTGCCATCAGACCGGGACTAGCAAGTGATGAGCAGTTCTTC. Its protein product is CAIRPGLASDEQFF.

The chain joins TRBV11-3 to TRBJ1-1, with D perhaps TRBD1 (5 bases). CDR1 SGHNT and CDR2 YENEEA come from the germline V gene. V lost 5 bases, J lost 10 bases, and 14 bases lay in between. The CDR3 totals 12 residues. The CDR3 sequence is CASSPPGGGAFF. Written as DNA, the CDR3 is TGTGCCAGCAGCCCCCCGGGGGGGGGAGCTTTCTTT.

The chain recombines TRBV5-4 with TRBJ1-2, with D perhaps matching TRBD1 (6 bases). Germline V CDR1 and CDR2: SGHNT, YYREEE (reference sequence). The germline V and J ends were trimmed by 4 bases and 0 bases, with 19 bases remaining between them. The CDR3 spans 17 residues. The CDR3 nucleotides are TGTGCCAGCAGCGAGACCTCCAGGGGCCTAGCTAACTATGGCTACACCTTC. It is translated as CASSETSRGLANYGYTF.

The chain recombines TRBV30 with TRBJ2-1; D might be TRBD2 (6 bases). Germline CDR1 reads GTSNPN; CDR2 reads SVGIG (reference sequence). This CDR3 comprises 11 residues. V lost 6 bases to trimming and J lost 10 bases, with 13 bases between them. CDR3 sequence reads: CACQDYLEQFF. The CDR3 nucleotides read TGTGCCTGCCAGGACTACTTGGAGCAGTTCTTC.

The chain combines TRBV7-2 with TRBJ2-1; weak D call: TRBD1 (6 bases). Germline V lookup: CDR1 SGHTA, CDR2 FQGNSA. This CDR3 has 15 residues. V was shortened by 1 base and J by 7 bases, with 14 bases between the two germline ends. The CDR3 sequence is CASSLGVGAWNEQFF. DNA of the CDR3: TGTGCCAGCAGCTTAGGGGTGGGGGCTTGGAATGAGCAGTTCTTC.

The chain is built from TRBV19 and TRBJ2-5, with D possibly matching TRBD1 (5 bases). Germline lookup yields CDR1 LNHDA and CDR2 SQIVND (reference sequence). V was clipped by 8 bases and J by 0 bases, with 10 bases between them. This CDR3 region has 13 residues. DNA for the CDR3: TGTGCCAGTGCTGACAGATACCAAGAGACCCAGTACTTC. Translation gives CASADRYQETQYF. Combining the CDR3 with reference TRBV19 and TRBJ2-5 gives the whole variable domain DGGITQSPKYLFRKEGQNVTLSCEQNLNHDAMYWYRQDPGQGLRLIYYSQIVNDFQKGDIAEGYSVSREKKESFPLTVTSAQKNPTAFYLCASADRYQETQYFGPGTRLLVL.

This clone came up once. This chain joins TRBV2 and TRBJ1-1; D remains unclear. The V end lost 9 bases, the J end lost 1 base, and 12 bases lay between the germline ends. This CDR3 region has 13 residues. The germline V gene has CDR1 SNHLY and CDR2 FYNNEI. CDR3 coding DNA: TGTGCCAGTAAGACACAGCCGAACACTGAAGCTTTCTTT. Translated: CASKTQPNTEAFF.

The V and J genes are TRBV19 and TRBJ1-5; D may be TRBD1 (5 bases). Per germline, CDR1 LNHDA and CDR2 SQIVND (reference sequence). CDR3 length: 15 residues. Trimming took 10 bases from V and 6 from J, leaving 22 bases between them. The chain's CDR3 is CATNLLGVSGQPQHF. The CDR3 bases are TGTGCCACCAATCTTCTGGGGGTTTCGGGTCAGCCCCAGCATTTT.